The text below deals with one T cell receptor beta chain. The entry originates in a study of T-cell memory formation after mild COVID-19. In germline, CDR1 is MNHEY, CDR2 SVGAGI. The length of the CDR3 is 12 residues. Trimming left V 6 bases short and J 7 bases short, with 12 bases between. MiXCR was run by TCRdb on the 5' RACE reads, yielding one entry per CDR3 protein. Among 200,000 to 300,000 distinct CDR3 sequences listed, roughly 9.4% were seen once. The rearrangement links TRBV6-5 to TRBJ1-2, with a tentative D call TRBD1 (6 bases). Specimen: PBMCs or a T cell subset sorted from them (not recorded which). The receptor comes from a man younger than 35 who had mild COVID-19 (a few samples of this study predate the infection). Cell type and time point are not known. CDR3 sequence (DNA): TGTGCCAGCAGCCCACAGGGTCCTGGCTACACCTTC. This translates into CASSPQGPGYTF.